The sequence of this T cell receptor (beta chain) was determined in a study of regulatory T cells in long-lasting Graves disease. Study summary: Disease was considered persistent Graves' disease after over 5 years of antithyroid drugs (with positive TSH receptor antibodies). Findings and caveats of the study: Graves' patients with persistent disease showed TCR diversity lower than patients newly diagnosed. TRBV28, TRBJ1-2 and TRBJ2-5 emerged as the favored segments in persistent disease.

Construction of TCR beta libraries relied on iRepertoire HTBI primers and on Arm-PCR targeting CDR3 regions. TCRdb re-called the multiplex PCR reads through MiXCR, storing one row per CDR3 protein. The sample records hundreds of thousands of distinct CDR3 sequences, 20% to 25% being singletons. There are many counts of this clonotype. Antigen: not known. Time point here: persistent/refractory GD, antithyroid drugs over 5 years with positive TRAb. The TCR library was made from RNA extracted from PBMCs. The CDR3 spans 12 residues. Losses at the gene ends were 5 bases for V and 7 bases for J; bases not matched to a gene: 2. The V gene's germline CDR1 is SQVTM and CDR2 ANQGSEA.

This receptor was identified in a female donor with Graves disease. Sample: peripheral blood mononuclear cells (PBMCs), taken when the disease was refractory, from a patient treated with antithyroid drugs. The chain has TRBV29-1 and TRBJ2-2, with 9 bases identical to TRBD1. CDR3 residues: CSVTGGHGELFF. The DNA of the CDR3 is TGCAGCGTTACAGGGGGCCACGGGGAGCTGTTTTTT.